Sequencing of this TCR beta chain was carried out in a study of patients and donors after allogeneic stem cell transplantation. One entry per CDR3 protein, called by TCRdb with MiXCR from the RT-PCR reads. This table has almost 90,000 distinct CDR3 sequences, roughly 4.9% appearing once. Per the germline V gene, CDR1 is DFQATT and CDR2 is SNEGSKA (reference sequence). The V gene lost 0 bases and the J gene lost 8 bases, with 20 bases spanning the gap. This CDR3 contains 16 residues. This clonotype was recorded many times. This TCR came from a human donor who was either an allogeneic HSCT recipient or a stem cell or donor lymphocyte infusion donor (not recorded which). It is not recorded whose cells these are; they may come from a transplant donor. J is TRBJ2-1 and V is TRBV20-1; tentatively, D is TRBD1 or TRBD2 (5 bases each). The sample was blood, either unsorted or a sorted T cell fraction (not recorded which). CDR3 DNA sequence: TGCAGTGCTAGAGAGGGACGTATAGCGAACGGAGATGAGCAGTTCTTC. Translating it yields CSAREGRIANGDEQFF.